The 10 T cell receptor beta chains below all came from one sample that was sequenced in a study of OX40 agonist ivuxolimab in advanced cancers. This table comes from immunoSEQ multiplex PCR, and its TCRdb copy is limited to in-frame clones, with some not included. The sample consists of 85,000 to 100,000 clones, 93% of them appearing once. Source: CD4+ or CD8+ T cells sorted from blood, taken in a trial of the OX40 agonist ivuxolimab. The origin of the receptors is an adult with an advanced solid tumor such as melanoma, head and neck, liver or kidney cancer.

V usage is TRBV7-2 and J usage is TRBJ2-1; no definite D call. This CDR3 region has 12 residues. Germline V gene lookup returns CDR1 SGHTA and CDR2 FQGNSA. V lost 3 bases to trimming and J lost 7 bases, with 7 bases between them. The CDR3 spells CASSFPHNEQFF. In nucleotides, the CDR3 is TGTGCCAGCAGCTTCCCACATAATGAGCAGTTCTTC.

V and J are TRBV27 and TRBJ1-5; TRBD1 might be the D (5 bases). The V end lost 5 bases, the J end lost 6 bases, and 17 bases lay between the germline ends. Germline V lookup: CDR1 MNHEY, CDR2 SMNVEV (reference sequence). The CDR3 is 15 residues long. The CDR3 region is CASSGLGGIGQPQHF. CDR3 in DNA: TGTGCCAGCAGTGGATTGGGGGGGATAGGTCAGCCCCAGCATTTT.

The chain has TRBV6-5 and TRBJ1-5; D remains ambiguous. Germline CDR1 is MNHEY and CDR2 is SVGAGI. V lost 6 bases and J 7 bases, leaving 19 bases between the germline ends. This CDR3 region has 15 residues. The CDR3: CASSQTGSTGQPQHF. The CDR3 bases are TGTGCCAGCAGCCAGACCGGGTCGACGGGGCAGCCCCAGCATTTT.

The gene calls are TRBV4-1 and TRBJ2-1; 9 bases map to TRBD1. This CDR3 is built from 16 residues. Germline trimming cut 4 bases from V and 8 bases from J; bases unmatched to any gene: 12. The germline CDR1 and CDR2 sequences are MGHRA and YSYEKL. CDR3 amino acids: CASSREVGDRADEQFF. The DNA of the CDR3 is TGCGCCAGCAGCCGAGAGGTGGGGGACAGGGCGGATGAGCAGTTCTTC.

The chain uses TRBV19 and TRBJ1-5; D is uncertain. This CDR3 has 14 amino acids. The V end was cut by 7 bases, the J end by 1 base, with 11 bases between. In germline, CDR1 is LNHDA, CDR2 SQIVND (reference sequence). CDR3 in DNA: TGTGCCAGTAAAAAATGGGAAAGCAATCAGCCCCAGCATTTT. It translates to CASKKWESNQPQHF.

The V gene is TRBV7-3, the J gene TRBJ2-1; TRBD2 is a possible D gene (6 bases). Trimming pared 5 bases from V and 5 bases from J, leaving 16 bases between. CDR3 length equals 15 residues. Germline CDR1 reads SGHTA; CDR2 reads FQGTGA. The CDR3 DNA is TGTGCCAGCAGCCCACCCGGGACTCCTAACAATGAGCAGTTCTTC. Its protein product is CASSPPGTPNNEQFF.

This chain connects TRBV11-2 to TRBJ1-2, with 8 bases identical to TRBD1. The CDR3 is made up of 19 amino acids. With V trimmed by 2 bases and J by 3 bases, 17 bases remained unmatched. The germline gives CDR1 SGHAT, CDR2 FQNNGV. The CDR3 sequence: CASSLLPGQGDRGYYGYTF. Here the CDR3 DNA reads TGTGCCAGCAGCTTACTCCCAGGACAGGGAGACCGGGGCTACTATGGCTACACCTTC.

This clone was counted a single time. In DNA form, the CDR3 reads TGTGCCAGCAGCTTCCGGGATACGCAGTATTTT. This translates into CASSFRDTQYF. V is TRBV5-6 and J is TRBJ2-3; D gene uncertain. Trimming stripped 2 bases from V and 6 bases from J, with 4 bases between. CDR1 is SGHDT, CDR2 YYEEEE, per germline. The CDR3 has 11 amino acids. Combining the CDR3 with reference TRBV5-6 and TRBJ2-3 gives the whole variable domain DAGVTQSPTHLIKTRGQQVTLRCSPKSGHDTVSWYQQALGQGPQFIFQYYEEEERQRGNFPDRFSGHQFPNYSSELNVNALLLGDSALYLCASSFRDTQYFGPGTRLTVL.

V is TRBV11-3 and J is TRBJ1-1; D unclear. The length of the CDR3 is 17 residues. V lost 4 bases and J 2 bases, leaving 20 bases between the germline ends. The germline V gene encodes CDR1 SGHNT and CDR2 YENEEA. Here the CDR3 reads CASSSRTLKWANTEAFF. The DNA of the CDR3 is TGTGCCAGCAGCTCTCGGACTCTCAAATGGGCAAACACTGAAGCTTTCTTT.

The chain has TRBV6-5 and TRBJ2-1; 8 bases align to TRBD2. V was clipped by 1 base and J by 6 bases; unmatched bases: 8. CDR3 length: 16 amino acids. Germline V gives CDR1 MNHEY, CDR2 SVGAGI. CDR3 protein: CASSYLPGTRSNEQFF. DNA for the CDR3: TGTGCCAGCAGTTACTTACCGGGGACTAGAAGCAATGAGCAGTTCTTC.